The clone carrying this TCR beta chain was counted ten times or more. Its antigen is unknown. Amplicons of TCR beta CDR3 were generated from genomic DNA by two-round multiplex PCR. Individual primers that were specific to each TRBV and TRBJ gene served in first-round PCR. TCRdb called the multiplex PCR reads again in MiXCR, with one record for every CDR3 protein. Altogether around 16,000 distinct CDR3 sequences are present, about 46% being singletons, with the ten largest covering 40%. The data derive from a study of prognosis after radiotherapy for stage I lung cancer. At the level of the study: Squamous cell carcinoma tumors occurred in seven patients, adenocarcinoma in around eleven.

The study, taken as a whole, reports: In patients with versus without metastases, TRBV and TRBJ gene usage reportedly differed. Shannon entropy after stereotactic body radiation therapy was lower in patients who developed distant metastases. Unique TCR clone counts fell after stereotactic body radiation therapy, median approximately 10,000 versus 7,000.

The origin of this receptor is a donor older than 45 with non-small cell lung cancer. The sample was PBMCs, taken before or after stereotactic body radiation therapy (not recorded which).

CDR3: CASTPVAGSEQFF. The DNA for the CDR3 is TGTGCCAGCACCCCGGTAGCGGGTAGTGAGCAGTTCTTC. This rearrangement joins TRBV11-2 to TRBJ2-1, with 7 bases matching TRBD2. From germline, CDR1 is SGHAT and CDR2 FQNNGV. The CDR3 is 13 residues long. Losses at the gene ends were 7 bases for V and 9 bases for J; bases not matched to a gene: 9.